This record concerns one T cell receptor beta chain sequence. The specificity of this receptor is unknown. Base-call qualities are not available, and no considerably larger clone is one nucleotide away. This record belongs to a study of control samples from healthy donors and cancer patients (dated by TCRdb to 2018 to 2021). From the germline V gene, CDR1 is MNHEY and CDR2 is SVGEGT. The CDR3 spans 15 residues, from the cysteine through the phenylalanine. Kept here is only the CDR3 DNA, which spans 45 bases and is read in frame from base 1. The germline V end is reduced by 2 bases and the J end by 3 bases; junction bases left unmatched: 5. Library prep was done by the immunoSEQ multiplex PCR assay. This is the immuneACCESS table as TCRdb keeps it, with only in-frame sequences that have V and J called. A part of the clones is gone; compared with another copy, unresolved V genes explain less than half, and the rest is unexplained. In all, the sample holds fewer than 95,000 clones, and under 90% of those were seen once. Around 2.1% of the sample rests with the top ten.

Recombination joined TRBV6-2 or TRBV6-3 with TRBJ2-7; 9 central nucleotides agree with TRBD1. The specimen was blood. This TCR came from a woman in her thirties or forties in good health. CDR3 region: CASSYPGQGDYEQYF. The bases are TGTGCCAGCAGTTACCCGGGACAGGGCGACTACGAGCAGTACTTC.